The 24 T cell receptor beta chains reported below all come from one sample, sequenced in a study of CXCR3-negative and CXCR3-positive naive CD8 T cells (dated by TCRdb to between 2017 and 2020). Sequencing instrument: NextSeq 550. The Human TCR Profiling Kit (MiLaboratory) was used to prepare UMI-labeled 5' RACE TRB cDNA libraries. The reads underwent TCRdb reprocessing, giving one record for each CDR3 protein sequence and no DNA. In this sample's table one finds around 50,000 distinct CDR3 sequences. The ten largest make up about 1.6% of the sample. The sequenced sample consisted of naive CXCR3- CD8+ T cells from blood. The sample's cell subset or site label, decoded: CD45RO-CCR7+CD27+CD95- naive CD8+ T cells lacking CXCR3 (TNR3-). All receptors come from a human donor in good health. Some clones in this sample may be carry-over from other donors' samples.

The chain carries TRBV20-1 and TRBJ2-1; TCRdb indicates TRBD2, and absent DNA this call remains unverified. This CDR3 comprises 16 residues. Germline CDR1 and CDR2: DFQATT and SNEGSKA (reference sequence). CDR3 amino acids: CSARDRASIFDNEQFF.

The V call is TRBV4-1, the J call TRBJ2-7; checking the TCRdb D call of TRBD1 is not possible without DNA. This CDR3 is 15 amino acids long. CDR1 is MGHRA, CDR2 YSYEKL, per germline. CDR3 residues: CASSKENRGPYEQYF.

The J gene is TRBJ2-5, the V gene TRBV28; there is no DNA to check the TCRdb D call of TRBD2. CDR3 length: 15 amino acids. Germline CDR1 and CDR2: MDHEN and SYDVKM. CDR3 region: CASSSLLAVQETQYF.

The CDR3: CSVVPQGAHYGYTF. J is TRBJ1-2 and V is TRBV29-1; TCRdb reports TRBD1, a call that lacks DNA to check it against. The CDR3 has 14 residues. Germline CDR1 is SQVTM and CDR2 is ANQGSEA.

The chain combines TRBV29-1 with TRBJ2-1; checking the TCRdb D call of TRBD1 is not possible without DNA. The CDR3 extends over 13 amino acids. Germline CDR1 reads SQVTM; CDR2 reads ANQGSEA. The CDR3: CSVLPGQGYEQFF.

V and J are TRBV6-1 and TRBJ1-1. The CDR3 is 11 residues long. CDR1 and CDR2 (germline): MNHNS, SASEGT. The CDR3 here is CASRVNTEAFF.

The genes are TRBV12-3 or TRBV12-4 and TRBJ2-7; TCRdb's D call, TRBD1, is unchecked because there is no DNA. The CDR3 extends over 14 amino acids. CDR3 loop: CASSSDASREEQYF.

This clonotype is identified as medium-sized from frequency. The genes are TRBV4-3 and TRBJ2-1; the TCRdb call, TRBD2, lacks DNA for checking. The germline CDR1 and CDR2 sequences are LGHNA and YSLEER. This CDR3 contains 15 residues. The CDR3 is CASSQAPGGWYEQFF.

The rearrangement uses TRBV20-1 and TRBJ2-7; without DNA, the TCRdb call of TRBD2 cannot be checked. Germline CDR1 reads DFQATT; CDR2 reads SNEGSKA (reference sequence). The CDR3 has 14 amino acids. The CDR3 sequence is CSASPGLAGYEQYF.

The V call is TRBV7-6, the J call TRBJ2-2. Germline CDR1 reads SGHVS; CDR2 reads FNYEAQ. The CDR3 is 14 amino acids. CDR3 residues: CASSLALGTGELFF.

This chain's CDR3 is CSVEDRTGFGANVLTF. The rearrangement uses TRBV29-1 and TRBJ2-6; the TCRdb D gene call, TRBD1, has no DNA to confirm it. This CDR3 spans 16 amino acids. Germline CDR1 and CDR2: SQVTM and ANQGSEA.

This chain links TRBV28 with TRBJ2-7; absent DNA, TCRdb's TRBD1 call cannot be checked. The CDR3 runs 13 residues. Germline CDR1 reads MDHEN; CDR2 reads SYDVKM. The CDR3 sequence is CAPWGTGKYEQYF.

The rearrangement links TRBV7-3 to TRBJ2-1; the D call from TCRdb, TRBD2, cannot be confirmed without DNA. This CDR3 is built from 15 residues. Germline-derived CDR1 and CDR2 are SGHTA and FQGTGA. This CDR3 is CASSLLAEAYNEQFF.

The V call is TRBV7-3, the J call TRBJ1-1. Germline-derived CDR1 and CDR2 are SGHTA and FQGTGA. The CDR3 is 15 residues long. CDR3 sequence: CASSLTRGLNTEAFF.

The chain uses TRBV29-1 and TRBJ2-3; there is no DNA to check the TCRdb D call of TRBD2. The germline V gene encodes CDR1 SQVTM and CDR2 ANQGSEA. There are 16 residues in the CDR3. The CDR3 here is CSVDASGGLGTDTQYF.

The chain couples TRBV29-1 to TRBJ1-2. Germline CDR1 SQVTM, CDR2 ANQGSEA. This CDR3 is built from 13 residues. The CDR3 is CSVVVSGYWGYTF.

The gene calls are TRBV29-1 and TRBJ2-7; TCRdb's D gene call, TRBD1, goes unchecked for lack of DNA. From germline, CDR1 is SQVTM and CDR2 ANQGSEA. This CDR3 is built from 14 residues. CDR3 amino acids: CSVGGRGDNYEQYF.

This sequence joins TRBV14 and TRBJ2-2. The CDR3 length is 13 residues. Per the germline V gene, CDR1 is SGHDN and CDR2 is FVKESK. The chain's CDR3 is CASSQDRSGELFF. Drawing the rest from reference TRBV14 and TRBJ2-2, the complete variable domain is EAGVTQFPSHSVIEKGQTVTLRCDPISGHDNLYWYRRVMGKEIKFLLHFVKESKQDESGMPNNRFLAERTGGTYSTLKVQPAELEDSGVYFCASSQDRSGELFFGEGSRLTVL.

The gene calls are TRBV14 and TRBJ1-1. This CDR3 has 12 amino acids. CDR1 is SGHDN and CDR2 is FVKESK in the germline V gene. The CDR3 protein is CASSQEVTEAFF.

V usage is TRBV27 and J usage is TRBJ2-6. Looked up from germline, CDR1 is MNHEY and CDR2 is SMNVEV (reference sequence). CDR3 size: 15 residues. CDR3 in amino acids: CASSLGSSGANVLTF.

The rearrangement uses TRBV6-2 or TRBV6-3 and TRBJ2-7. This CDR3 has 14 residues. The germline gives CDR1 MNHEY, CDR2 SVGEGT. The CDR3 sequence: CASSYSDTTYEQYF.

This chain joins TRBV28 and TRBJ2-7; TCRdb indicates TRBD1, and absent DNA this call remains unverified. The CDR3 covers 14 residues. The germline gives CDR1 MDHEN, CDR2 SYDVKM. CDR3 sequence reads: CASSSRRISYEQYF.

The chain combines TRBV20-1 with TRBJ1-5; TCRdb returns TRBD1, unconfirmable since there is no DNA. Germline assignment: CDR1 DFQATT and CDR2 SNEGSKA (reference sequence). The CDR3 has 14 amino acids. The chain's CDR3 is CSAPPGQRNQPQHF.

The chain is built from TRBV20-1 and TRBJ2-7; absent DNA, TCRdb's TRBD1 call cannot be checked. The CDR3 is made up of 14 amino acids. From germline, CDR1 is DFQATT and CDR2 SNEGSKA (reference sequence). The CDR3 here is CSARARDKGYEQYF.